These 10 T cell receptor beta chains were all obtained from the same sample, sequenced in a study of cytomegalovirus exposure and HLA in healthy donors. PCR was performed using 60 Vbeta and 13 Jbeta primers. Here immunoSEQ multiplex PCR was the method, and the copy in TCRdb shows in-frame clones only, minus some. Of some 120,000 clones in the sample, just under 75% were seen once. Material for sequencing was PBMCs. The origin of the receptors is a man in his forties or fifties in good health and CMV-seropositive.

This clone was seen a single time. The chain carries TRBV21-1 and TRBJ2-2; the D call of TRBD2 is as the table states it, not checked on the DNA. TRBV21-1 is deemed a pseudogene. This CDR3 has 14 amino acids. CDR3 nucleotides: TGTGCCACCCGAGCGGGTATAGGTACCGGGGAGCTGTTTTTT. It translates to CATRAGIGTGELFF.

With respect to this clone: One junction end disagrees with the germline gene, perhaps due to a read error. The chain combines TRBV7-9 with TRBJ2-7; D unresolved. The germline V gene encodes CDR1 SEHNR and CDR2 FQNEAQ (reference sequence). The CDR3 is 12 amino acids. DNA for the CDR3: TGTTCCAGCAGCTCGAGTTCCTACGAGCAGTACTTC. It yields the protein CSSSSSSYEQYF. The full variable domain, its missing parts supplied by reference TRBV7-9 and TRBJ2-7, is DTGVSQNPRHKITKRGQNVTFRCDPISEHNRLYWYRQTLGQGPEFLTYFQNEAQLEKSRLLSDRFSAERPKGSFSTLEIQRTEQGDSAMYLCSSSSSSYEQYFGPGTRLTVT.

The chain employs TRBV4-2 and TRBJ2-3, with TRBD2 identical over 9 bases. J was trimmed by 8 bases and V by 1 base; bases with no gene match: 13. The germline V gene has CDR1 LGHNA and CDR2 YNFKEQ. This CDR3 spans 17 amino acids. CDR3 coding DNA: TGTGCCAGCAGCCAAGTCTCAACGGGACTAGCCGGGGGTACGCAGTATTTT. This codes for CASSQVSTGLAGGTQYF.

J is TRBJ2-1 and V is TRBV7-2, with TRBD2 matching over 9 bases. Per the germline V gene, CDR1 is SGHTA and CDR2 is FQGNSA. The length of the CDR3 is 15 residues. V lost 3 bases, J lost 4 bases, and 4 bases stayed unmatched. The CDR3 DNA is TGTGCCAGCAGCTTTCCCACTAGCGGGTACAATGAGCAGTTCTTC. Translating it yields CASSFPTSGYNEQFF.

The genes are TRBV2 and TRBJ2-5; 12 bases are a match to TRBD1. The germline CDR1 and CDR2 sequences are SNHLY and FYNNEI. The V segment lost 5 bases and the J segment 3 bases; nucleotides outside the gene matches: 4. The CDR3 loop spans 15 amino acids. CDR3: CASSKGTGGEETQYF. The CDR3 region has the DNA TGTGCCAGCAGTAAAGGGACAGGGGGCGAAGAGACCCAGTACTTC.

The chain employs TRBV27 and TRBJ1-2; 8 bases fit TRBD1. J gave up 11 bases and V 5 bases, and 7 bases lay outside the gene matches. The CDR3 covers 12 residues. Germline assignment: CDR1 MNHEY and CDR2 SMNVEV (reference sequence). In DNA, the CDR3 is TGTGCCAGCAGTCGCGGACAGGGAGTGTACACCTTC. Translated, it gives CASSRGQGVYTF.

The rearrangement uses TRBV6-5 and TRBJ1-5, with 8 bases identical to TRBD1. V lost 5 bases and J lost 6; bases outside the gene matches: 9. Germline CDR1 reads MNHEY; CDR2 reads SVGAGI. The CDR3 is 15 residues long. CDR3 DNA sequence: TGTGCCAGCAGTACCACCGGGACAGGCGGTCAGCCCCAGCATTTT. It codes for CASSTTGTGGQPQHF.

V usage is TRBV6-1 and J usage is TRBJ2-4, with 9 bases fitting TRBD1. The trim removed 4 bases at V and 5 bases at J, leaving 6 bases unmatched. The CDR3 loop spans 15 amino acids. Per germline, CDR1 MNHNS and CDR2 SASEGT. The DNA for the CDR3 is TGTGCCAGCAGTGCACTGGGACAGGGAGAAAACATTCAGTACTTC. Amino acid sequence: CASSALGQGENIQYF.

J is TRBJ2-1 and V is TRBV7-9, with D possibly matching TRBD2 (5 bases). The CDR3 has 15 residues. Germline loops: CDR1 SEHNR, CDR2 FQNEAQ (reference sequence). V was cut by 5 bases and J by 3 bases, with 14 bases left in between. CDR3 in DNA: TGTGCCAGCAGCCGGACTCGGGCACGCTACAATGAGCAGTTCTTC. Its translation is CASSRTRARYNEQFF.

This clone has a handful of counts. The chain recombines TRBV28 with TRBJ2-7, with D possibly matching TRBD2 (6 bases). This CDR3 comprises 16 residues. V shed 3 bases and J shed 2 bases, with 17 bases lying between them. Germline CDR1 MDHEN, CDR2 SYDVKM. CDR3 nucleotides: TGTGCCAGCAGTTTTAGCGGCTGGGGTGAGACCTACGAGCAGTACTTC. Its protein product is CASSFSGWGETYEQYF.